These 31 T cell receptor beta chains were all obtained from the same sample, sequenced in a study of T cells in Graves' hyperthyroidism and ophthalmopathy. Amplified TCR beta CDR3 regions came from RNA transcripts. The HTBI primer set drove a first-round RT-PCR of the TCR CDR3. MiXCR, run by TCRdb on the multiplex PCR reads, gives a single entry per CDR3 protein. The table has approximately 700,000 distinct CDR3 sequences, about 17% seen once. The sequenced sample consisted of blood. The receptor set was obtained from a man aged 18 to 35 with Graves' hyperthyroidism.

This clonotype has ten or more counts. DNA of the CDR3: TGCAGCGTTGGCCACACGACCCAACGGGATACGCAGTATTTT. This gives the protein CSVGHTTQRDTQYF. The chain has TRBV29-1 and TRBJ2-3; D is undetermined. Trimming shortened V by 4 bases and J by 6 bases, and 17 bases separated the two germline ends. This CDR3 has 14 amino acids. Germline values: CDR1 SQVTM, CDR2 ANQGSEA.

V and J are TRBV2 and TRBJ2-2, with a tentative D call TRBD2 (6 bases). Germline-derived CDR1 and CDR2 are SNHLY and FYNNEI. Between the trimmed V and J ends, which lost 5 bases and 5 bases, there was a span of 21 bases. The CDR3 length is 17 residues. The DNA of the CDR3 is TGTGCCAGCAGTCCATACCGGGGGATAAGCGGAACCGGGGAGCTGTTTTTT. As protein: CASSPYRGISGTGELFF.

This clonotype was seen at least ten times. The gene calls are TRBV12-3 or TRBV12-4 and TRBJ2-3; 7 bases fit TRBD2. V was clipped by 6 bases and J by 4 bases; unmatched bases: 22. The CDR3 extends over 19 amino acids. CDR3 sequence reads: CASRGSGEGGLAAADTQYF. The CDR3 DNA reads as TGTGCCAGCAGGGGGTCTGGGGAGGGCGGTTTGGCTGCAGCAGATACGCAGTATTTT.

The rearrangement uses TRBV19 and TRBJ2-1, with 8 bases aligning to TRBD1. Germline CDR1 LNHDA, CDR2 SQIVND (reference sequence). Unmatched junction bases numbered 13, after V lost 3 bases and J lost 9 bases. The length of the CDR3 is 16 residues. The CDR3 region is CASSIRGQVSLGEQFF. The CDR3 DNA is TGTGCCAGTAGTATTCGGGGACAGGTATCTTTGGGTGAGCAGTTCTTC.

This clonotype was recorded many times. The chain has TRBV2 and TRBJ2-1; D is unclear. With 3 bases removed from V and 7 bases from J, the gap between germline ends came to 10 bases. CDR1 is SNHLY and CDR2 is FYNNEI in the germline V gene. The CDR3 is 13 amino acids. CDR3 loop: CASSDYIRNEQFF. The CDR3, as DNA: TGTGCCAGCAGTGATTACATCAGAAATGAGCAGTTCTTC.

This clonotype was detected ten times or more. The gene calls are TRBV6-2 or TRBV6-3 and TRBJ2-5; D possibly corresponds to TRBD2 (6 bases). V lost 7 bases, J lost 4 bases, and 16 bases lay in between. The CDR3 runs 14 residues. Germline V gene sequence: CDR1 MNHEY, CDR2 SVGEGT. CDR3 sequence: CASNRDGSGETQYF. Written as DNA, the CDR3 is TGTGCCAGCAATCGGGACGGGAGCGGAGAGACCCAGTACTTC.

This clonotype turned up a few times. V gene TRBV5-1 combines with J gene TRBJ2-1, with TRBD2 matching 7 bases. In germline, CDR1 is SGHRS, CDR2 YFSETQ. The CDR3 contains 15 residues. The junction had 9 bases not matched to a gene; V was cut back by 4 bases and J by 5 bases. The CDR3 DNA reads as TGCGCCAGCAGCGTACCGGGACTACCCAACAATGAGCAGTTCTTC. Residues: CASSVPGLPNNEQFF. Filled out from reference TRBV5-1 and TRBJ2-1, the complete variable domain reads KAGVTQTPRYLIKTRGQQVTLSCSPISGHRSVSWYQQTPGQGLQFLFEYFSETQRNKGNFPGRFSGRQFSNSRSEMNVSTLELGDSALYLCASSVPGLPNNEQFFGPGTRLTVL.

This clonotype has more than one count but fewer than ten. This chain uses TRBV7-9 with TRBJ2-4; a possible D gene is TRBD1 (5 bases). CDR3 length: 12 amino acids. The germline V gene encodes CDR1 SEHNR and CDR2 FQNEAQ (reference sequence). V was trimmed by 5 bases and J by 8 bases, leaving 10 bases between them. CDR3 sequence (DNA): TGTGCCAGCAGCCAAGACAGAGACATTCAGTACTTC. Amino acids: CASSQDRDIQYF.

There are a few counts of this clonotype. V gene TRBV5-5 combines with J gene TRBJ2-7, with a weak D call TRBD2 (6 bases). Germline CDR1 and CDR2: SGHKS and YYEKEE (reference sequence). CDR3 length: 12 amino acids. Trimming shortened V by 3 bases and J by 6 bases, and 10 bases separated the two germline ends. The CDR3 here is CASSSRGPEQYF. The CDR3 DNA is TGTGCCAGCAGCTCGCGGGGACCCGAGCAGTACTTC. Combining the CDR3 with reference TRBV5-5 and TRBJ2-7 gives the whole variable domain DAGVTQSPTHLIKTRGQQVTLRCSPISGHKSVSWYQQVLGQGPQFIFQYYEKEERGRGNFPDRFSARQFPNYSSELNVNALLLGDSALYLCASSSRGPEQYFGPGTRLTVT.

The chain combines TRBV3-1 with TRBJ2-7; maybe TRBD2 (5 bases). CDR3 length: 16 amino acids. The germline V gene encodes CDR1 LGHDT and CDR2 YNNKEL (reference sequence). Between the trimmed V and J ends, which lost 1 base and 2 bases, there was a span of 15 bases. CDR3 DNA sequence: TGTGCCAGCAGCCAAGGACTGAGAGCGGCGCCCTACGAGCAGTACTTC. Its protein is CASSQGLRAAPYEQYF.

This clonotype has at least ten counts. The chain has TRBV7-9 and TRBJ2-1; D not resolved. The CDR3 runs 12 residues. Germline values: CDR1 SEHNR, CDR2 FQNEAQ (reference sequence). V was shortened by 7 bases and J by 7 bases, with 11 bases between the two germline ends. The CDR3 loop is CASTPVGNEQFF. DNA of the CDR3: TGTGCCAGCACCCCAGTCGGGAATGAGCAGTTCTTC.

V usage is TRBV30 and J usage is TRBJ2-1; 8 positions match TRBD1. CDR1 GTSNPN and CDR2 SVGIG come from the germline V gene (reference sequence). Losses at the gene ends were 1 base for V and 0 bases for J; bases not matched to a gene: 8. CDR3 size: 17 residues. CDR3: CAWSATTGASSYNEQFF. The CDR3 region has the DNA TGTGCCTGGAGTGCAACGACAGGGGCTAGCTCCTACAATGAGCAGTTCTTC.

This clonotype was detected ten times or more. The chain employs TRBV20-1 and TRBJ2-5; TRBD2 might be the D (6 bases). CDR1 and CDR2 from the germline V gene are DFQATT and SNEGSKA (reference sequence). There are 15 residues in the CDR3. The V gene lost 2 bases and the J gene lost 4 bases, with 17 bases spanning the gap. CDR3 amino acids: CSARYRGRGRETQYF. The CDR3 DNA follows: TGCAGTGCTAGATATCGGGGGAGAGGTCGAGAGACCCAGTACTTC.

This clonotype has a count of ten or more. The genes are TRBV11-3 and TRBJ2-3, with TRBD2 identical over 10 bases. Germline CDR1 is SGHNT and CDR2 is YENEEA. The CDR3 length is 16 residues. V lost 2 bases and J lost 2; bases outside the gene matches: 4. CDR3 sequence: CASSLLAGEYTDTQYF. The CDR3 DNA reads as TGTGCCAGCAGCTTACTAGCGGGAGAGTACACAGATACGCAGTATTTT.

The chain uses TRBV20-1 and TRBJ2-1, with D hard to call. This CDR3 comprises 12 residues. Deletions cut 0 bases from V and 9 bases from J, with 9 bases between. Germline V lookup: CDR1 DFQATT, CDR2 SNEGSKA (reference sequence). The CDR3 here is CSARDPQTEQFF. The CDR3 region has the DNA TGCAGTGCTAGAGATCCGCAGACTGAGCAGTTCTTC.

In its sample, this clonotype was seen many times. V is TRBV19 and J is TRBJ1-1, with a possible D match to TRBD1 (5 bases). CDR1 is LNHDA and CDR2 is SQIVND in the germline V gene (reference sequence). Trimming pared 3 bases from V and 1 base from J, leaving 6 bases between. The CDR3 is made up of 13 amino acids. For the CDR3, the DNA is TGTGCCAGTAGTATTACAGGGAACACTGAAGCTTTCTTT. This translates into CASSITGNTEAFF.

This clonotype was seen many times. The V call is TRBV28, the J call TRBJ2-1; TRBD2 is a possible D gene (5 bases). The CDR3 runs 14 residues. CDR1 is MDHEN and CDR2 is SYDVKM in the germline V gene. V gave up 6 bases and J gave up 8 bases, with 17 bases separating them. The CDR3 loop reads CASSIVGGSDEQFF. CDR3 nucleotides: TGTGCCAGCAGCATTGTTGGCGGTAGCGATGAGCAGTTCTTC.

This clonotype was counted many times. The rearrangement uses TRBV6-1 and TRBJ1-2; possibly TRBD1 for D (6 bases). Germline CDR1 is MNHNS and CDR2 is SASEGT. The CDR3 runs to 13 residues. V was trimmed by 6 bases and J by 2 bases, leaving 10 bases between them. The CDR3 DNA is TGTGCCAGCAGCACTACAGGGAACTATGGCTACACCTTC. This codes for CASSTTGNYGYTF.

This rearrangement joins TRBV19 to TRBJ2-7; D call uncertain. Looked up from germline, CDR1 is LNHDA and CDR2 is SQIVND (reference sequence). V dropped 5 bases and J dropped 9 bases, with 11 bases sitting between them. This CDR3 has 11 residues. This chain's CDR3 is CASSSGRMQYF. The CDR3 DNA reads as TGTGCCAGTAGTTCCGGCAGGATGCAGTACTTC.

This clonotype was seen ten or more times. This chain uses TRBV20-1 with TRBJ2-7, with D perhaps matching TRBD1 (5 bases). V dropped 0 bases and J dropped 0 bases, with 9 bases sitting between them. Germline CDR1 is DFQATT and CDR2 is SNEGSKA (reference sequence). This CDR3 contains 14 residues. This chain's CDR3 is CSARDRGISYEQYF. The CDR3 nucleotides are TGCAGTGCTAGAGATAGGGGTATCTCCTACGAGCAGTACTTC.

Worth noting for this clonotype: At one end the junction does not follow the germline gene, possibly because of a read error. The V and J genes are TRBV13 and TRBJ2-2, with D uncertain. The CDR3 covers 12 residues. Germline V gives CDR1 PRHDT, CDR2 FYEKMQ (reference sequence). The CDR3 DNA sequence: TGCGCCAGCAGCCAAGCACCCGGGGAGCTGTTTTTT. Translated: CASSQAPGELFF.

This clonotype has a handful of counts. CDR3 loop: CASRNKLAKNIQYF. Written as DNA, the CDR3 is TGTGCCAGCAGAAACAAGTTAGCCAAAAACATTCAGTACTTC. The chain couples TRBV28 to TRBJ2-4; D is unresolved. The V end was cut by 6 bases, the J end by 0 bases, with 9 bases between. This CDR3 comprises 14 residues. Per germline, CDR1 MDHEN and CDR2 SYDVKM.

The chain carries TRBV29-1 and TRBJ2-7, with TRBD1 as a possible D gene (5 bases). Germline-derived CDR1 and CDR2 are SQVTM and ANQGSEA. This CDR3 is built from 14 residues. V lost 6 bases and J lost 2, with 17 bases in between. The CDR3: CSVAVRGTTYEQYF. The DNA for the CDR3 is TGCAGCGTCGCGGTTAGGGGTACTACCTACGAGCAGTACTTC.

Notes on this clonotype: Germline and junction disagree at one end, which may indicate a read error. The chain links TRBV12-3 or TRBV12-4 to TRBJ1-5; tentative D call: TRBD1 (5 bases). CDR3 length: 17 residues. DNA for the CDR3: TGTGCCGGCAGTTCTTATCCGGGACGGAATAGCAATCAGCCCCAGCATTTT. It encodes CAGSSYPGRNSNQPQHF.

This clonotype was observed a handful of times. The chain carries TRBV7-3 and TRBJ2-1; D gene uncertain. Germline V lookup: CDR1 SGHTA, CDR2 FQGTGA. V was shortened by 2 bases and J by 0 bases, with 14 bases between the two germline ends. The CDR3 consists of 17 residues. The CDR3 reads CASSLSPLEASYNEQFF. The CDR3 DNA is TGTGCCAGCAGCTTATCGCCCCTAGAGGCCTCCTACAATGAGCAGTTCTTC.

This clonotype was detected ten times or more. The chain links TRBV6-2 or TRBV6-3 to TRBJ1-3, with a possible D match to TRBD1 (6 bases). The CDR3 spans 13 residues. Germline V gives CDR1 MNHEY, CDR2 SVGEGT. V was clipped by 5 bases and J by 3 bases, with 8 bases between them. The CDR3: CASSLTGGNTIYF. The CDR3 DNA reads TGTGCCAGCAGTCTGACAGGTGGAAACACCATATATTTT.

This clonotype was detected ten times or more. This rearrangement joins TRBV2 to TRBJ2-3; TRBD1 matches at 11 bases. The CDR3 runs 16 residues. Trimming took 5 bases from V and 4 from J; bases not matched to a gene: 8. Germline-derived CDR1 and CDR2 are SNHLY and FYNNEI. The CDR3 protein is CASSPSGTGGSDTQYF. The DNA of the CDR3 is TGTGCCAGCAGTCCCTCCGGGACAGGGGGATCAGATACGCAGTATTTT. The complete variable domain, with remaining parts taken from reference TRBV2 and TRBJ2-3, reads EPEVTQTPSHQVTQMGQEVILRCVPISNHLYFYWYRQILGQKVEFLVSFYNNEISEKSEIFDDQFSVERPDGSNFTLKIRSTKLEDSAMYFCASSPSGTGGSDTQYFGPGTRLTVL.

The chain has TRBV20-1 and TRBJ2-7; TRBD1 aligns across 7 bases. The CDR3 is 16 residues long. V trimming: 4 bases; J trimming: 6 bases; junction bases outside the gene matches: 18. Germline CDR1 reads DFQATT; CDR2 reads SNEGSKA (reference sequence). CDR3 protein: CSAIQLGQLPWGEQYF. Here the CDR3 DNA reads TGCAGTGCTATACAATTGGGACAGCTACCTTGGGGCGAGCAGTACTTC.

This clonotype came up a few times. The V call is TRBV5-4, the J call TRBJ2-3; D perhaps matches TRBD2 (5 bases). Trimming stripped 4 bases from V and 2 bases from J, with 11 bases between. The CDR3 is made up of 14 amino acids. Germline values: CDR1 SGHNT, CDR2 YYREEE (reference sequence). CDR3 in DNA: TGTGCCAGCAGCCCTGGGGAGCCCACAGATACGCAGTATTTT. It encodes CASSPGEPTDTQYF.

Ten or more counts support this clonotype. The genes are TRBV3-1 and TRBJ2-2; D is undetermined. The V and J ends lost 0 bases and 3 bases respectively, with 8 bases between them. The CDR3 is 15 amino acids. CDR1 is LGHDT and CDR2 is YNNKEL in the germline V gene (reference sequence). The CDR3: CASSQDLSYTGELFF. The CDR3 region has the DNA TGTGCCAGCAGCCAAGACCTTAGTTACACCGGGGAGCTGTTTTTT.

This clonotype has a count of ten or more. The rearrangement joins TRBV6-2 or TRBV6-3 to TRBJ1-1; 7 bases map to TRBD1. Germline CDR1 and CDR2: MNHEY and SVGEGT. With V trimmed by 5 bases and J by 3 bases, 9 bases remained unmatched. The CDR3 has 15 amino acids. The CDR3 here is CASSLDRLGDTEAFF. DNA for the CDR3: TGTGCCAGCAGTCTGGACAGGCTCGGTGACACTGAAGCTTTCTTT.